This T cell receptor beta chain was observed in a study of shared clonotypes between healthy human individuals. Across the study: A few men and a couple of women, aged 18 to 49, were donors.

The germline CDR1 and CDR2 sequences are SGHNT and YYREEE (reference sequence). The CDR3 extends over 16 amino acids. Trimming stripped 0 bases from V and 1 base from J, with 12 bases between. This clone was seen a few times. Antigen: not known. All of the donors resided in Nashville, Tennessee, and each was a Caucasian adult. Findings and limits, study-wide: Only a few donors were included, so the genetic and exposure-history diversity represented was limited. On the whole, naive subsets had larger estimated richness than memory subsets had.

The method was immunoSEQ multiplex PCR; TCRdb's version includes in-frame clones alone and lacks a portion of them. This sample has under 1,100,000 clones; about 75% occur once, and the top ten carry about 1.5%. The chain has TRBV5-4 and TRBJ2-3; no reliable D call. Sequenced input: memory CD4+ T cells sorted from blood. Subset given: CD45RA-negative fraction. The sequence came from a man aged 18 to 29 in good health. In DNA, the CDR3 is TGTGCCAGCAGCTTGGAACAGAAGGTTGGCACAGATACGCAGTATTTT. Its protein is CASSLEQKVGTDTQYF.